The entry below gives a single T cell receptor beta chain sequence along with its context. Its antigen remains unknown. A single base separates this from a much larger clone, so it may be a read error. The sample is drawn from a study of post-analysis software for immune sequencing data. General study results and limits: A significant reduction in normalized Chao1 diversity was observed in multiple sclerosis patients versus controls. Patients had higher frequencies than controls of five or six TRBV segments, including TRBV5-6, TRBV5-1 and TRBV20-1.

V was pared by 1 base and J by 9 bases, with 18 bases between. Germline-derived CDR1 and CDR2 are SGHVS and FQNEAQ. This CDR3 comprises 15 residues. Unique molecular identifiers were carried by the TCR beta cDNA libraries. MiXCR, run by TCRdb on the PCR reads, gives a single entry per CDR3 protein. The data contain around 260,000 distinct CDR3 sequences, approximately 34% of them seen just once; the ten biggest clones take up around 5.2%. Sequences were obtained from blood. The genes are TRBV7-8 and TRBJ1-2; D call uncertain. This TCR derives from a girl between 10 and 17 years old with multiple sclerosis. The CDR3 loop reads CASSLEQSIPESYTF. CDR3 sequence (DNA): TGTGCCAGCAGCTTAGAGCAGAGCATTCCGGAGAGCTACACCTTC.